Shown below are 8 T cell receptor beta chains from a single sample sequenced in a study of graft-versus-host responses after intestinal transplantation. Assay: immunoSEQ multiplex PCR; the TCRdb copy retains only in-frame clones and omits some. Of some 93,000 clones listed, roughly 91% are singletons. No antigen has been assigned to these receptors. Specimen: unstimulated CD8+ T cells sorted from spleen or lymph node cells, collected before intestinal transplant. The receptors were sampled from a human donor who received an intestinal transplant.

The chain joins TRBV28 to TRBJ2-1, with D perhaps TRBD1 (6 bases). This CDR3 contains 14 residues. Trimming took off 9 bases at V and 8 bases at J, with 20 bases between the two ends. Germline loops: CDR1 MDHEN, CDR2 SYDVKM. CDR3 loop: CASWGPQHGDEQFF. The CDR3 DNA reads as TGTGCCAGTTGGGGGCCCCAGCACGGGGATGAGCAGTTCTTC.

The gene calls are TRBV30 and TRBJ2-5, with 7 bases lining up with TRBD2. Germline CDR1 reads GTSNPN; CDR2 reads SVGIG (reference sequence). V gave up 0 bases and J gave up 3 bases; unmatched junction bases: 7. The CDR3 is 15 residues long. DNA for the CDR3: TGTGCCTGGAGTGTAGGCTCTGGGGGGGAAGAGACCCAGTACTTC. Translating gives CAWSVGSGGEETQYF.

The chain recombines TRBV27 with TRBJ2-1; D is perhaps TRBD2 (5 bases). CDR3 length: 17 amino acids. V lost 8 bases and J 5 bases, leaving 25 bases between the germline ends. CDR1 MNHEY and CDR2 SMNVEV come from the germline V gene (reference sequence). The CDR3 loop reads CASGTLWGREGNNEQFF. The CDR3 bases are TGTGCCAGCGGCACCCTCTGGGGTCGAGAGGGAAACAATGAGCAGTTCTTC.

This chain joins TRBV5-1 and TRBJ2-3; perhaps TRBD2 as D (7 bases). Trimming pared 9 bases from V and 6 bases from J, leaving 17 bases between. This CDR3 has 13 amino acids. Germline lookup yields CDR1 SGHRS and CDR2 YFSETQ. In DNA, the CDR3 is TGCGCCACCTGGGGAGGGGGGATCGATACGCAGTATTTT. As protein: CATWGGGIDTQYF.

The V call is TRBV28, the J call TRBJ2-3; D call uncertain. There are 12 residues in the CDR3. V was trimmed by 10 bases and J by 4 bases, leaving 12 bases between them. CDR1 is MDHEN, CDR2 SYDVKM, per germline. CDR3 residues: CATPGGADTQYF. In DNA form, the CDR3 reads TGTGCCACCCCCGGCGGTGCAGATACGCAGTATTTT.

V and J are TRBV5-6 and TRBJ2-1; TRBD1 is a possible D gene (5 bases). The CDR3 is 13 amino acids. V lost 0 bases, J lost 7 bases, and 8 bases lay in between. Germline V gene lookup returns CDR1 SGHDT and CDR2 YYEEEE. The CDR3 sequence: CASSLDPGNEQFF. The CDR3 DNA is TGTGCCAGCAGCTTGGACCCAGGGAATGAGCAGTTCTTC.

In DNA form, the CDR3 reads TGTGCCAGCAAACCCGACAGTTTCTATGGCTACACCTTC. Protein product: CASKPDSFYGYTF. The chain joins TRBV28 to TRBJ1-2; D is perhaps TRBD1 (5 bases). From germline, CDR1 is MDHEN and CDR2 SYDVKM. Trimming took 7 bases from V and 4 from J, leaving 13 bases between them. This CDR3 is 13 amino acids long.

This chain links TRBV7-6 with TRBJ1-5; 8 bases align to TRBD1. The J segment lost 2 bases and the V segment lost 5 bases, leaving 2 bases of the junction unmatched. The CDR3 contains 14 residues. Germline V lookup: CDR1 SGHVS, CDR2 FNYEAQ. The CDR3 loop reads CASSPGQGNQPQHF. The CDR3 DNA reads TGTGCCAGCAGCCCGGGACAGGGCAATCAGCCCCAGCATTTT.